This TCR beta chain was identified during a study of cytomegalovirus exposure and HLA in healthy donors. On the study more broadly: The 120 validation repertoires matched the roughly 670 first-cohort repertoires in platform, a later analysis reported. Study-level points and caveats: Reportedly, cytomegalovirus status was diagnosed with high sensitivity and specificity. The CMV antigen specificity of a few CMV-associated chains was confirmed through in vitro analysis.

On this clone: What it recognizes is unknown.

Using immunoSEQ multiplex PCR, the repertoire was profiled, and TCRdb retains in-frame clones only, with some absent. Here the sample spans 100,000 to 150,000 clones, about nine tenths being singletons. The donors belonged to the roughly 110-subject validation cohort, separate from the roughly 700-subject first cohort. The CDR3 consists of 15 residues. Looked up from germline, CDR1 is SNHLY and CDR2 is FYNNEI. Trimming cost V 4 bases and J 1 base, with 13 bases left between them. The sample consisted of PBMCs. The J gene is TRBJ2-5, the V gene TRBV2; D is ambiguous. This sequence originates from a woman aged 18-35 years in good health and CMV-seronegative. The DNA for the CDR3 is TGTGCCAGCAGTGCCGAGGCCGGGTCCCAAGAGACCCAGTACTTC. Protein: CASSAEAGSQETQYF.